This T cell receptor beta chain was recorded in a study of early T cells in non-severe SARS-CoV-2 infection. This clonotype has only a few counts. TCRdb reprocessed the 5' RACE reads with MiXCR, giving one entry per CDR3 protein. Of about 84,000 distinct CDR3 sequences listed, around an eighth are singletons. The sequence was obtained from an adult who was a healthcare worker with PCR-confirmed SARS-CoV-2 infection or an uninfected control (not recorded which). The sequenced sample was whole blood.

CDR3 sequence reads: CSARGGRGYNEQFF. CDR3 nucleotides: TGCAGTGCTAGAGGCGGGAGGGGATACAATGAGCAGTTCTTC. The chain carries TRBV20-1 and TRBJ2-1; 9 bases are shared with TRBD2. V lost 1 base and J lost 4; bases outside the gene matches: 2. CDR1 DFQATT and CDR2 SNEGSKA come from the germline V gene (reference sequence). The CDR3 covers 14 residues.